The 19 T cell receptor beta chains listed next were all sequenced from one sample in a study of T cells in Graves' hyperthyroidism and ophthalmopathy. Amplification of TCR beta CDR3 regions used RNA as the template. HTBI primers were used for first-round RT-PCR of the TCR CDR3. TCRdb re-analysed the multiplex PCR reads in MiXCR, keeping a single row per CDR3 protein. Here the sample spans about 590,000 distinct CDR3 sequences, 13% to 15% being singletons. Sequences were obtained from blood. These receptors were collected from a woman between 18 and 29 years old with Graves' ophthalmopathy.

In this sample, this clonotype turned up many times. The chain has TRBV29-1 and TRBJ2-5, with D possibly matching TRBD1 (6 bases). This CDR3 spans 13 amino acids. Trimming removed 4 bases from V and 1 base from J, with 10 bases in between. The V gene's germline CDR1 is SQVTM and CDR2 ANQGSEA. CDR3 amino acids: CSVGWGRQETQYF. CDR3 nucleotides: TGCAGCGTTGGATGGGGGCGCCAAGAGACCCAGTACTTC.

This clonotype was counted at least ten times. This CDR3 is CASSLARGRGFGYGYTF. In DNA form, the CDR3 reads TGTGCCAGCAGCTTAGCAAGAGGGCGGGGGTTTGGCTATGGCTACACCTTC. This chain uses TRBV7-2 with TRBJ1-2; possible D gene TRBD1, 5 bases. Trimming removed 0 bases at V and 4 bases at J, with 18 bases between. The CDR3 loop spans 17 amino acids. CDR1 is SGHTA and CDR2 is FQGNSA in the germline V gene.

The J gene is TRBJ2-7, the V gene TRBV5-1, with 16 bases matching TRBD2. The germline CDR1 and CDR2 sequences are SGHRS and YFSETQ. Trimming cost V 3 bases and J 7 bases; bases outside gene matches: 4. The CDR3 extends over 15 amino acids. The CDR3 loop is CASSSMGLAGGEQYF. Written as DNA, the CDR3 is TGCGCCAGCAGCTCGATGGGACTAGCGGGAGGGGAGCAGTACTTC.

This clonotype turned up a few times. The rearrangement joins TRBV5-1 to TRBJ2-3; tentatively, D is TRBD1 or TRBD2 (6 bases each). The CDR3 runs to 16 residues. Germline values: CDR1 SGHRS, CDR2 YFSETQ. V lost 0 bases, J lost 4 bases, and 15 bases lay in between. The CDR3: CASSLGLGGGPDTQYF. For the CDR3, the DNA is TGCGCCAGCAGCTTGGGCCTGGGGGGCGGGCCAGATACGCAGTATTTT.

The sample holds many counts of this clonotype. The chain links TRBV7-9 to TRBJ2-5, with TRBD2 matching over 11 bases. J gave up 0 bases and V 5 bases, and 14 bases lay outside the gene matches. Per germline, CDR1 SEHNR and CDR2 FQNEAQ (reference sequence). The CDR3 totals 19 residues. The CDR3 here is CASSPRSGPLAGDQETQYF. CDR3 in DNA: TGTGCCAGCAGCCCCAGGTCCGGACCACTAGCGGGAGACCAAGAGACCCAGTACTTC.

This clonotype was seen at least ten times. The chain combines TRBV18 with TRBJ2-3; the D gene could be TRBD1 or TRBD2 (5 bases each). Germline V lookup: CDR1 KGHSH, CDR2 LQKENI. Between the trimmed V and J ends, which lost 0 bases and 5 bases, there was a span of 12 bases. This CDR3 comprises 15 residues. The CDR3: CASSPPGGTGDTQYF. CDR3 nucleotide sequence: TGTGCCAGCTCACCACCAGGTGGGACCGGAGATACGCAGTATTTT. The whole variable domain, remainder taken from reference TRBV18 and TRBJ2-3, is NAGVMQNPRHLVRRRGQEARLRCSPMKGHSHVYWYRQLPEEGLKFMVYLQKENIIDESGMPKERFSAEFPKEGPSILRIQQVVRGDSAAYFCASSPPGGTGDTQYFGPGTRLTVL.

This clonotype was counted at least ten times. CDR3 residues: CSVKVTGANVLTF. CDR3 coding DNA: TGCAGCGTTAAGGTAACTGGGGCCAACGTCCTGACTTTC. The V call is TRBV29-1, the J call TRBJ2-6; the D is unclear. Trimming cost V 5 bases and J 2 bases, with 7 bases left between them. Germline V gene sequence: CDR1 SQVTM, CDR2 ANQGSEA. The CDR3 runs to 13 residues.

This clonotype was seen only a few times. The chain links TRBV7-8 to TRBJ1-5, with D perhaps matching TRBD1 (5 bases). In germline, CDR1 is SGHVS, CDR2 FQNEAQ. CDR3 length: 17 residues. V lost 0 bases and J lost 1, with 13 bases in between. This CDR3 is CASSLAIGGMSNQPQHF. CDR3 nucleotides: TGTGCCAGCAGCTTAGCTATTGGGGGTATGAGCAATCAGCCCCAGCATTTT.

This clonotype was detected ten times or more. J is TRBJ2-3 and V is TRBV7-3; 8 nucleotides agree with TRBD2. Germline V lookup: CDR1 SGHTA, CDR2 FQGTGA. CDR3 length: 18 residues. With 5 bases clipped from V and 5 bases from J, the junction kept 18 bases outside the gene matches. CDR3 DNA: TGTGCCAGCAGCCCACCCCCGGGAGGGCTCCAAAGAGGAGATACGCAGTATTTT. It encodes CASSPPPGGLQRGDTQYF.

Points on this clonotype: A much more abundant neighbour one base away suggests this may be a read error. The genes are TRBV11-2 and TRBJ1-5; D is perhaps TRBD1 (6 bases). Germline V lookup: CDR1 SGHAT, CDR2 FQNNGV. CDR3 length equals 15 residues. CDR3 in amino acids: CGSSPQGSPQQPQHF. DNA of the CDR3: TGTGGCAGCAGCCCACAGGGATCGCCGCAACAGCCCCAGCATTTT.

This clonotype was seen at least ten times. The rearrangement links TRBV30 to TRBJ2-3; 8 bases map to TRBD1. The CDR3 extends over 14 amino acids. V shed 4 bases and J 2 bases; nucleotides not matched to a gene: 5. Germline-derived CDR1 and CDR2 are GTSNPN and SVGIG (reference sequence). This CDR3 reads CAWTRGLDTDTQYF. The CDR3 nucleotides are TGTGCCTGGACCAGGGGGCTAGACACAGATACGCAGTATTTT.

This clonotype came up many times. The chain uses TRBV7-9 and TRBJ2-5, with 8 bases aligning to TRBD1. CDR1 is SEHNR, CDR2 FQNEAQ, per germline (reference sequence). Unmatched junction bases numbered 4, after V lost 6 bases and J lost 1 base. The CDR3 consists of 14 residues. CDR3 bases: TGTGCCAGCAGATTCGGACAGGGCCAAGAGACCCAGTACTTC. Protein product: CASRFGQGQETQYF.

This clonotype has just a few counts. The gene calls are TRBV7-6 and TRBJ2-7, with D unclear. Germline V gene data show CDR1 as SGHVS and CDR2 as FNYEAQ. The CDR3 length is 16 residues. Between the trimmed V and J ends, which lost 3 bases and 0 bases, there was a span of 15 bases. CDR3 coding DNA: TGTGCCAGCAGCTTCGATACTACCGTTAACTCCTACGAGCAGTACTTC. It codes for CASSFDTTVNSYEQYF. The whole variable domain, remainder taken from reference TRBV7-6 and TRBJ2-7, is GAGVSQSPRYKVTKRGQDVALRCDPISGHVSLYWYRQALGQGPEFLTYFNYEAQQDKSGLPNDRFSAERPEGSISTLTIQRTEQRDSAMYRCASSFDTTVNSYEQYFGPGTRLTVT.

As for this clonotype: Relative to the germline gene, one junction end is altered; a read error may explain this. The rearrangement joins TRBV14 to TRBJ2-5, with 8 bases lining up with TRBD2. Per the germline V gene, CDR1 is SGHDN and CDR2 is FVKESK. The length of the CDR3 is 14 residues. DNA of the CDR3: TGTGCCAGCAGCCAAGACCGGGGGGGAGAGACCCAGCACTTC. Translating gives CASSQDRGGETQHF. Full variable domain (remainder filled in from reference TRBV14 and TRBJ2-5): EAGVTQFPSHSVIEKGQTVTLRCDPISGHDNLYWYRRVMGKEIKFLLHFVKESKQDESGMPNNRFLAERTGGTYSTLKVQPAELEDSGVYFCASSQDRGGETQHFGPGTRLLVL.

CDR3 residues: CSATDRDSNQPQHF. The CDR3 DNA reads as TGCAGTGCGACGGACAGGGATAGCAATCAGCCCCAGCATTTT. V is TRBV20-1 and J is TRBJ1-5, with TRBD1 matching 8 bases. CDR3 size: 14 residues. V lost 6 bases to trimming and J lost 0 bases; unmatched junction nucleotides: 4. Germline CDR1 is DFQATT and CDR2 is SNEGSKA (reference sequence).

In its sample, this clonotype was seen a few times. The chain uses TRBV9 and TRBJ2-5; D is possibly TRBD2 (6 bases). V was trimmed by 3 bases and J by 0 bases, leaving 12 bases between them. CDR3 length: 15 amino acids. CDR1 and CDR2 from the germline V gene are SGDLS and YYNGEE. Here the CDR3 reads CASSGGWDYQETQYF. As DNA, the CDR3 is TGTGCCAGCAGCGGGGGGTGGGACTACCAAGAGACCCAGTACTTC. The complete variable domain, with remaining parts taken from reference TRBV9 and TRBJ2-5, reads DSGVTQTPKHLITATGQRVTLRCSPRSGDLSVYWYQQSLDQGLQFLIQYYNGEERAKGNILERFSAQQFPDLHSELNLSSLELGDSALYFCASSGGWDYQETQYFGPGTRLLVL.

This clonotype has only a few counts. The chain is built from TRBV7-9 and TRBJ1-2; no reliable D call. With 1 base removed from V and 2 bases from J, the gap between germline ends came to 17 bases. Germline values: CDR1 SEHNR, CDR2 FQNEAQ (reference sequence). This CDR3 spans 17 amino acids. CDR3 residues: CASSLDGQATSNYGYTF. The CDR3 DNA follows: TGTGCCAGCAGCTTAGACGGGCAAGCAACTTCCAACTATGGCTACACCTTC.

This clonotype turned up a few times. This chain joins TRBV4-1 and TRBJ2-1; 8 nucleotides line up with TRBD2. Germline V gene sequence: CDR1 MGHRA, CDR2 YSYEKL. This CDR3 is 17 amino acids long. Trimming took 3 bases from V and 1 from J; bases not matched to a gene: 8. For the CDR3, the DNA is TGCGCCAGCAGCCATGCCGGGACTAGTATTTCCTACAATGAGCAGTTCTTC. Encoded protein: CASSHAGTSISYNEQFF.

This sequence joins TRBV13 and TRBJ2-3; TRBD2 matches at 13 bases. The germline CDR1 and CDR2 sequences are PRHDT and FYEKMQ (reference sequence). J lost 8 bases, V lost 5 bases, and 16 bases had no gene match. The CDR3 loop spans 18 amino acids. The CDR3 sequence is CASSTRTSGSPGSGTQYF. The CDR3, as DNA: TGTGCCAGCAGCACCCGGACTAGCGGGAGTCCCGGGTCGGGTACGCAGTATTTT.